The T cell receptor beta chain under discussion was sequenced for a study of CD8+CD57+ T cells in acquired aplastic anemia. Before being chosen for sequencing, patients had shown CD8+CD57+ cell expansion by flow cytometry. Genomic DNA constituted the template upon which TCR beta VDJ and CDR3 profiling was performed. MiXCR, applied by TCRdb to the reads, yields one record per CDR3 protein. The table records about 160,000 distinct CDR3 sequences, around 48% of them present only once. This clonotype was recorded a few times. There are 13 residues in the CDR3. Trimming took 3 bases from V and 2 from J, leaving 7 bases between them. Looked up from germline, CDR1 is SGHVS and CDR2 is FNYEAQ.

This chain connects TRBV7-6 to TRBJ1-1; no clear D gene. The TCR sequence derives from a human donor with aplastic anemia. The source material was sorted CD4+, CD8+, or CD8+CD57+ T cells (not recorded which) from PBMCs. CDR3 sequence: CASSFRANTEAFF. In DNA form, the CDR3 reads TGTGCCAGCAGCTTCCGGGCCAACACTGAAGCTTTCTTT.